Listed here are 9 T cell receptor beta chains from one sample, sequenced in a study of identical twins. TCRdb called the 5' RACE reads again in MiXCR, with one record for every CDR3 protein. The sample includes around 370,000 distinct CDR3 sequences, around 9% of them seen just once. The sample comprised naive T cells sorted from blood. The receptors shown here come from a woman between 45 and 65 years old in good health.

The V and J genes are TRBV5-1 and TRBJ2-3, with 7 nucleotides matching TRBD1. In germline, CDR1 is SGHRS, CDR2 YFSETQ. The J segment lost 1 base and the V segment lost 4 bases, leaving 9 bases of the junction unmatched. CDR3 length: 16 residues. This CDR3 reads CASSTPPGTGTDTQYF. In DNA form, the CDR3 reads TGCGCCAGCAGCACGCCCCCCGGGACAGGCACAGATACGCAGTATTTT.

This clonotype was detected many times. CDR3 amino acids: CSVVGLRNTEAFF. The CDR3 region has the DNA TGCAGCGTTGTAGGGCTCAGGAACACTGAAGCTTTCTTT. The chain has TRBV29-1 and TRBJ1-1, with D unresolved. This CDR3 comprises 13 residues. Trimming removed 4 bases from V and 1 base from J, with 10 bases in between. Per germline, CDR1 SQVTM and CDR2 ANQGSEA.

This clonotype was picked up a small number of times. This chain uses TRBV3-1 with TRBJ2-4, with TRBD2 matching 10 bases. Germline V gene data show CDR1 as LGHDT and CDR2 as YNNKEL (reference sequence). The CDR3 sequence is 17 residues long. Unmatched junction bases numbered 7, after V lost 2 bases and J lost 3 bases. As DNA, the CDR3 is TGTGCCAGCAGCCAAAGAACTAGCGGGATTAGCAAAAACATTCAGTACTTC. Residues: CASSQRTSGISKNIQYF.

This clonotype appeared a few times. The CDR3 protein is CASSLVSQGARGRVFF. CDR3 bases: TGTGCCAGCAGCTTAGTTTCCCAGGGGGCCCGGGGCCGTGTGTTCTTC. The chain recombines TRBV7-9 with TRBJ2-1, with 8 nucleotides matching TRBD1. CDR3 length: 16 residues. CDR1 is SEHNR and CDR2 is FQNEAQ in the germline V gene (reference sequence). V trimming: 1 base; J trimming: 15 bases; junction bases outside the gene matches: 17.

The J gene is TRBJ1-1, the V gene TRBV12-3 or TRBV12-4; maybe TRBD1 (5 bases). V gave up 3 bases and J gave up 6 bases, with 14 bases separating them. The CDR3 is 14 amino acids. CDR3 coding DNA: TGTGCCAGCAGTTTCGAATTTGGGGGTGCTGAAGCTTTCTTT. Protein: CASSFEFGGAEAFF.

The chain is built from TRBV18 and TRBJ2-3, with D unclear. V dropped 3 bases and J dropped 0 bases, with 7 bases sitting between them. Germline V lookup: CDR1 KGHSH, CDR2 LQKENI. The CDR3 consists of 14 residues. In nucleotides, the CDR3 is TGTGCCAGCTCACCCATTACTAGCACAGATACGCAGTATTTT. Translated, it gives CASSPITSTDTQYF.

This clonotype was seen at least ten times. V is TRBV20-1 and J is TRBJ1-5; weak D call: TRBD1 (6 bases). The length of the CDR3 is 15 residues. The germline gives CDR1 DFQATT, CDR2 SNEGSKA (reference sequence). The V gene lost 6 bases and the J gene lost 5 bases, with 20 bases spanning the gap. CDR3 nucleotide sequence: TGCAGTGCCGGGCCCACAGGGATCCCATATCAGCCCCAGCATTTT. The encoded protein is CSAGPTGIPYQPQHF.

This sequence joins TRBV10-3 and TRBJ2-3, with a tentative D call TRBD2 (5 bases). The CDR3 is 19 amino acids. The germline V and J ends were trimmed by 0 bases and 4 bases, with 23 bases remaining between them. CDR1 and CDR2 (germline): ENHRY, SYGVKD. As DNA, the CDR3 is TGTGCCATCAGTGAGTCGCGGGCGTCTACCGGAATTGGGTCAGATACGCAGTATTTT. Amino acid sequence: CAISESRASTGIGSDTQYF.

This clonotype was found a few times. The genes are TRBV20-1 and TRBJ2-1, with a tentative D call TRBD2 (5 bases). Germline V gene data show CDR1 as DFQATT and CDR2 as SNEGSKA (reference sequence). V was clipped by 7 bases and J by 5 bases, with 18 bases between them. This CDR3 spans 14 amino acids. The CDR3 region is CSGRDQVSDNEQFF. In DNA, the CDR3 is TGCAGTGGGAGAGATCAGGTTAGCGACAATGAGCAGTTCTTC.